This T cell receptor (beta chain) was sequenced in a study of cytomegalovirus exposure and HLA in healthy donors (dated by TCRdb to about 2017). General notes on the study: According to an earlier analysis of 587 of the donors, some 170 million T cells yielded roughly 110 million unique TCR beta sequences and 276 Gb of sequence data. An early release that covered about 600 HLA-typed donors contained about 300 gigabases of sequencing data and 80 million or so unique TCR sequences. Of the roughly 400 genotyped donors, about 80% fell in the genetic ancestry cluster associated with self-reported Caucasian donors. The study was designed to test whether signatures of past pathogen exposure could be identified by cataloging public T cell receptors. The T cell repertoires of about 700 subjects were profiled by immunosequencing and related to cytomegalovirus serostatus. In addition to the first cohort of 500 to 850 subjects, a separate validation cohort of 130 or so different subjects was used. High-throughput TCR immunosequencing, statistical association of individual TCRs with disease status, and machine learning were combined to predict cytomegalovirus infection status. A later analysis re-analyzed previously published TCR beta repertoires from 660 or so donors and added high-resolution HLA genotyping to study TCR occurrence patterns. Rather than using new phenotypic data, the later analysis identified candidate immune exposures from TCR beta sequences and from how often those sequences occurred across donors. To decide whether each TCR beta V gene segment behaved as functional or pseudogenic, an earlier analysis of several hundred of the donors relied on high-throughput TCR beta sequencing. Donor age, sex, ethnicity and CMV serostatus were compiled together with the repertoire data. In a later genetic analysis, genome-wide SNP genotypes for about three fifths of the 666 donors were used, and that subset was treated as a discovery cohort. Every discovery cohort repertoire had been produced on one sequencing platform. Both class I and class II loci were covered by HLA typing, at four-digit resolution. The number of donors typed differed by locus, with roughly 629-640 for A, B, C, DRB1 and DQB1, roughly 550 for DQA1, over 600 for DPA1, and some 440 for DPB1. Roughly 5 DR-DQ haplotypes were handled as single units for association and clustering, since linkage in the cohort was strong. Among around 400 genotyped donors of the cohort, an average of around 250,000 unique TCR beta nucleotide sequences was sequenced per donor, of which 15% to 20% were non-productive.

Receptor amplification or capture employed the immunoSEQ multiplex PCR assay. The multiplex PCR relied on a mix of 60 forward primers for TCR Vbeta segments and 13 reverse primers for TCR Jbeta segments. Amplification of the CDR3 region of rearranged TCR beta genes was performed with a multiplex PCR assay on genomic DNA. The amplified TCR beta libraries were sequenced on the Illumina HiSeq System as 87-base-pair reads. As for the original processing: A later analysis tallied roughly 76 million unique TCR beta chains across the 550 to 850 repertoires, and approximately 12 million of those chains were shared by two or more donors. To remove PCR and sequencing errors, raw reads were error-corrected and collapsed into unique sequences using a nearest-neighbor algorithm that merged closely related sequences. V, D and J gene segments were assigned by aligning CDR3 sequences to IMGT reference sequences. For a sequence to be retained, a match of at least six nucleotides to both a V gene segment and a J gene segment was required. A rearrangement counted as productive if the CDR3 had no stop codons and remained in frame with V and J, and every other rearrangement counted as non-productive. CDR3 was defined according to IMGT convention as the region running from the second conserved V-encoded cysteine to the conserved J-encoded phenylalanine. The earlier analysis of about 610 of the donors excluded any sequence lacking an unambiguous match to a single V gene segment. An earlier analysis of a few hundred of the donors classified V segments as functional when productive rearrangements were above 56.7% and as segregating when the standard deviation between donors was above 5%. A statistical classification framework was developed to diagnose cytomegalovirus status using the catalog of TCR beta chain sequences. In a later analysis, TCR nucleotide sequences were compared against IMGT/GENE-DB human TR gene sequences so that V and J genes could be assigned. In a later analysis, CDR3 sequences and most-parsimonious VDJ recombination scenarios were assigned using the TCRdist pipeline. A later analysis defined each TCR beta chain by its CDR3 amino acid sequence plus V-gene family, and excluded reads lacking a unique V-gene family. A later analysis removed roughly 590 highly shared, low-generation-probability nucleotide sequences to deal with suspected cross-contamination and a sequencing artifact. In a later analysis, a clonal expansion index was calculated for each public chain from normalized within-repertoire ranks of inferred template counts. In a later analysis, generation probabilities were computed with a VDJ recombination model fitted to out-of-frame rearrangements, and the resulting probabilities were checked against IGoR. Hypergeometric tests were used in a later analysis to score TCR-TCR, TCR-HLA and TCR-CMV co-occurrence, with a repertoire-size bias correction applied to the TCR pairs. False discovery rates were estimated in a later analysis by permuting HLA or CMV assignments 20 times. A later analysis grouped co-occurring TCRs with DBSCAN, adding TCRdist sequence similarity when clustering within HLA-allele-positive subsets. Repertoires with fewer than 30,000 or more than 120,000 public chains were left out of co-occurrence clustering, as were about 5 repertoires with anomalous nucleotide sharing. Sourced from immuneACCESS, this table was stored by TCRdb with only in-frame sequences that have V and J called. A share of the clones is absent; for the studies checked, an unresolved V gene accounts for under half, and the remainder has no known explanation. From that table come the V and J calls and clone size; the DNA was used to work out D and trimming. This sample is represented by around 120,000 clones; under 90% of them were singletons. About 10% of the sample is in the top ten clones.

To note about this clone: What antigen it recognizes has not been identified. Base-call qualities are not available, and no considerably larger clone is one nucleotide away.

The cohort consisted of approximately 690 healthy bone marrow donors. At the time of sampling, every cohort member was nominally healthy, though immune exposures that went unrecorded were likely present. The donor tested CMV seropositive and was one of the 289 seropositive cohort members. A peripheral blood sample was provided by each donor, and peripheral blood mononuclear cells were used for TCR beta sequencing. The Qiagen DNeasy Blood Extraction Kit was used to extract genomic DNA from the blood cell samples. Beyond this particular receptor, the publication reports: HLA typing was unavailable for some donors at each locus, so association tests used only the typed subset. Assigning TCR associations to individual alleles was difficult when HLA alleles, especially DR and DQ, strongly co-occurred. Correlated functional status among segregating V segments might be attributable to linkage disequilibrium, but an unknown experimental factor could not be ruled out. A later analysis associated roughly 17,000 TCR beta sequences with specific HLA alleles at a false discovery rate of 0.05. According to a later analysis, parvovirus B19, influenza, CMV and Epstein-Barr virus appeared linked to several top co-occurrence clusters. A further reported finding was that TCR beta sequences accurately predicted the HLA-A and HLA-B alleles for most subjects in the first cohort. Sequencing depth was assumed to be roughly uniform across donors in the presence/absence analyses, though that assumption may not hold. In this cohort, only TCR beta chains were sequenced, and detectable features were limited by the absence of alpha or paired-chain data. The authors suggested that the approach could potentially be extended to other disease states and immunological phenotypes. In a later genetic analysis, fewer N-insertions in productive TCRs were reported among donors in an Asian-associated ancestry cluster than the 666-donor mean. In vitro tests confirmed that a few of the cytomegalovirus-associated TCR beta chains recognize cytomegalovirus antigens. In a later analysis, TCR association rates were found to vary across HLA loci, with the most associated TCRs seen for DRB1 alleles and the fewest for HLA-C alleles. A later analysis found that HLA-associated TCR beta chains were more clonally expanded and had lower generation probabilities than equally common non-associated chains. For the cohort, immune exposure information was limited to CMV serostatus. The sequencing pipeline was judged likely to have produced a cluster of highly shared sequence variants as a technical artifact. In a later genetic analysis, a missense DCLRE1C variant was associated with V-gene and J-gene trimming of TCR beta chains, and the association was replicated in an independent cohort. In the study, some 160 TCR beta chains were listed as associated with cytomegalovirus. The classifier was reported to diagnose cytomegalovirus status with high specificity and sensitivity in both the original and validation cohorts. An earlier analysis of some 590 of the donors showed that most TCR beta V segments appeared in productive rearrangements either about 87% or about 30% of the time, which broadly matched IMGT annotations. Because counts were too low, about 15 rarely observed V segments, including chromosome 9 orphons, were left out of the earlier analysis of over 550 of the donors. A later analysis found that most CMV-associated TCR beta chains appeared HLA-restricted, with HLA associations seemingly driven largely by CMV exposure. Most TCR sequences were observed very rarely across donors, whereas some public TCRs were present in many individuals.

The receptor was derived from a female donor in good health and CMV-seropositive. The sequenced sample was PBMCs.

CDR3 sequence: CAISESTGEETQYF. The DNA reads TGTGCCATCAGTGAGTCGACAGGGGAAGAGACCCAGTACTTC. The rearrangement combines TRBV10-3 with TRBJ2-5, with 8 bases in between that match TRBD1. The V end gives up 0 bases and the J end 3 bases, leaving 0 bases in the junction not matched to a gene. Including the terminal cysteine and phenylalanine, the CDR3 comprises 14 residues. The only DNA kept is the CDR3, 42 bases in frame from the first base. CDR1 ENHRY and CDR2 SYGVKD were looked up in the germline V gene.